The clone carrying this TCR beta chain has only a few counts. Its antigen remains unidentified. The sample belongs to a study of identical twins. Study-wide points: Researchers reported weaker excess twin sharing in beta out-of-frame sequences.

A universal primer binding site was introduced by template switching. The final cDNA contained unique molecular identifiers. Using its own MiXCR run on the 5' RACE reads, TCRdb lists one record per CDR3 protein. The sample has 1.5 million to 2 million distinct CDR3 sequences, less than 35% seen once. This TCR was sampled from a newborn girl in good health. Sequenced sample: cord blood.

The CDR3 DNA reads as TGTGCCAGCAGCCTACAGGGGAGGAGCTATGGCTACACCTTC. Translation: CASSLQGRSYGYTF. The chain has TRBV12-3 or TRBV12-4 and TRBJ1-2; TRBD1 matches 7 bases. CDR3 length equals 14 residues. V was clipped by 6 bases and J by 4 bases; unmatched bases: 8.